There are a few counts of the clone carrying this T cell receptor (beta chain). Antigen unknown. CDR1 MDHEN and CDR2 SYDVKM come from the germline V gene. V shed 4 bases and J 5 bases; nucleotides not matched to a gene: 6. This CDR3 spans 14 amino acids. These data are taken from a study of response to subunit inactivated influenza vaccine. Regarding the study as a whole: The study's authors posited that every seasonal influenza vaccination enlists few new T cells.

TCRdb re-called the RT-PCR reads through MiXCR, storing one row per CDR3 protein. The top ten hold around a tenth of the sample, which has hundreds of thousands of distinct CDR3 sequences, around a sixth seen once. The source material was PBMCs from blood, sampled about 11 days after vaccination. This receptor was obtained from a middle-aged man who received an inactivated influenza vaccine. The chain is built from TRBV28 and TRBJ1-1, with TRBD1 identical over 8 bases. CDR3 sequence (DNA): TGTGCCAGCAGTTCAACAGGGGGTAGGACTGAAGCTTTCTTT. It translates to CASSSTGGRTEAFF. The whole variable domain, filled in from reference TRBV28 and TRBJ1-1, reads DVKVTQSSRYLVKRTGEKVFLECVQDMDHENMFWYRQDPGLGLRLIYFSYDVKMKEKGDIPEGYSVSREKKERFSLILESASTNQTSMYLCASSSTGGRTEAFFGQGTRLTVV.